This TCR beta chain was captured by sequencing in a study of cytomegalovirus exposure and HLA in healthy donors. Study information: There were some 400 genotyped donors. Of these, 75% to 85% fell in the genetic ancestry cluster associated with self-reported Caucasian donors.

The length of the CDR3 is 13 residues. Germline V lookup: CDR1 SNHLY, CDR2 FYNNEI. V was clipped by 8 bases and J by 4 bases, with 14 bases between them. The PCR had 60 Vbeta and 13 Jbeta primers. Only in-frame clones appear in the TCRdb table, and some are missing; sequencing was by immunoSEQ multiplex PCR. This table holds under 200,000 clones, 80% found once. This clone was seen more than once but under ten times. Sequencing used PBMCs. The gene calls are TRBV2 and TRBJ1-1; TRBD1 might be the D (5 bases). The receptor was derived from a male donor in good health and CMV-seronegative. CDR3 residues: CASLAREGTEAFF. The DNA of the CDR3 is TGTGCCAGCTTGGCCAGGGAGGGCACTGAAGCTTTCTTT.